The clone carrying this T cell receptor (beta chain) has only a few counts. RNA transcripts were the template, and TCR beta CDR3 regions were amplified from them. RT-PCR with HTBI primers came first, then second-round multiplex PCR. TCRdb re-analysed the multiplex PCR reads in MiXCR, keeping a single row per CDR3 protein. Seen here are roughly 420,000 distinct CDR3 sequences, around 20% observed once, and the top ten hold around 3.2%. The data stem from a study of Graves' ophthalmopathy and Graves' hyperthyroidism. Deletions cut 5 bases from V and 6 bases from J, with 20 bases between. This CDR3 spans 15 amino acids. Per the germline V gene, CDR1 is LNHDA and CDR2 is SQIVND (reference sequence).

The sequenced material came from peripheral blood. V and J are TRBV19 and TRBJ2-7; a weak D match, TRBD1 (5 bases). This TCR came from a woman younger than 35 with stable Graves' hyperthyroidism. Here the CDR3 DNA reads TGTGCCAGTAGTGCTGACAGCTTCGCCCCTCTCGAGCAGTACTTC. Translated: CASSADSFAPLEQYF.